Included here is one TCR beta chain sequence, with context. The antigen is not known. This sample is part of a study of neoadjuvant anti-PD-1 for oral cavity cancer. About the study: Patients mostly received three to four biweekly nivolumab doses at 3 mg/kg before surgery. Patients without progression received a fourth nivolumab dose around day 43, then surgical resection on days 50-56. Study findings and constraints: Each response group had just a few patients in TCR analyses.

As to time point: after neoadjuvant nivolumab, at surgical resection. Patients were newly diagnosed with stage II-IVA oral cavity squamous cell carcinoma without prior systemic or radiation treatment. Measured with immunoSEQ multiplex PCR; TCRdb has only the in-frame clones, and not every one. Here the sample spans tens of thousands of clones, approximately 85% being singletons. This CDR3 has 12 amino acids. Germline V gene data show CDR1 as SGHNT and CDR2 as YYREEE (reference sequence). V was clipped by 4 bases and J by 1 base, with 6 bases between them. The sequence came from a person aged 40 to 85 with oral cavity squamous cell carcinoma. The chain couples TRBV5-4 to TRBJ2-7, with D unclear. The sample in question was PBMCs, obtained after nivolumab (anti-PD-1) treatment. CDR3 in amino acids: CASSRNSYEQYF. CDR3 DNA sequence: TGTGCCAGCAGCCGGAATTCCTACGAGCAGTACTTC.